This T cell receptor (beta chain) emerged from a study of CD8+CD57+ T cells in acquired aplastic anemia (dated by TCRdb to 2016 to 2019). At the level of the whole study: On average, sorted CD4+ and CD8+ cells yielded around 3.5 ug of extracted DNA, with a range of about 0.17 to 27.4 ug. CD8+CD57+ expansion was defined as a frequency above the mean frequency observed in healthy subjects. The paper as a whole reports these results and caveats: Roughly 29 CD8+ CDR3 sequences were shared between patients and controls but appeared highly expressed in patients and within their immunodominant clones. No significant difference in CD8+ Simpson's diversity was found between patients and healthy controls (P=0.060).

The CDR3, from cysteine to phenylalanine, totals 13 residues. Just the 39-base CDR3 DNA is kept, in frame starting at base 1. From V the trimming removes 9 bases and from J it removes 9 bases, while the gene matches leave 14 bases of the junction unaccounted for. CDR1 LNHDA and CDR2 SQIVND were looked up in the germline V gene (reference sequence). This clonotype was picked up one time. The clone's antigen remains unknown. No qualities accompany the bases; no much larger clone lies one base away. Resting on one read, the evidence is weak. Patients chosen for sequencing had shown expansion of CD8+CD57+ cells by flow cytometry. Every patient had a diagnosis of severe acquired aplastic anemia based on International Study of Aplastic Anemia and Agranulocytosis and Camitta criteria. No patient had received any therapy when blood was sampled. In the study, sorted CD4+ and CD8+ blood T cells from patients with severe aplastic anemia and from healthy subjects underwent deep sequencing of TCR repertoires. Patients were enrolled in the USA under clinicaltrials.gov protocols 00001620, 01623167, 00001397, 00071045, 00081523 and 00961064. Ficoll-Paque density gradient centrifugation was used to isolate peripheral blood mononuclear cells. Before DNA was extracted, CD4+ and CD8+ T cells were sorted using either FACS or magnetic beads.

Genomic DNA was used as template for profiling of TCR beta VDJ combinations and CDR3 sequences. An Illumina HiSeq 2000 was used for TCR repertoire sequencing. The authors' pipeline ran thus. TRBV/TRBJ rearrangement plots, CDR3 size and DJ length profiles, and Simpson's diversity index were used to evaluate the repertoires. The immunodominant clone was defined as the most abundant DNA sequence in deep sequencing data. CDR3 amino acid sequences were screened for sharing across subjects and were compared with published repertoires and the VDJdb database. TCRdb handled the public reads itself, with Q25 trimming in fastp and clone calling in MiXCR, and kept productive beta chains. Rows are unified per CDR3 protein, each entry keeping the most common DNA and genes. The V and J calls were determined by TCRdb, not by the authors. The sample table holds some 160,000 distinct CDR3 sequences, of which around half were seen once. Around 3% of the sample is held by the ten biggest clonotypes.

This receptor was obtained from a human donor with aplastic anemia. The rearrangement joined TRBV19 to TRBJ2-7; 7 bases in between match TRBD2. The sample taken for sequencing was sorted CD4+, CD8+, or CD8+CD57+ T cells (not recorded which) from PBMCs. Here the CDR3 is given as CASTWGGFHGQYF. The DNA sequence is TGTGCCAGCACTTGGGGAGGGTTTCACGGGCAGTACTTC.